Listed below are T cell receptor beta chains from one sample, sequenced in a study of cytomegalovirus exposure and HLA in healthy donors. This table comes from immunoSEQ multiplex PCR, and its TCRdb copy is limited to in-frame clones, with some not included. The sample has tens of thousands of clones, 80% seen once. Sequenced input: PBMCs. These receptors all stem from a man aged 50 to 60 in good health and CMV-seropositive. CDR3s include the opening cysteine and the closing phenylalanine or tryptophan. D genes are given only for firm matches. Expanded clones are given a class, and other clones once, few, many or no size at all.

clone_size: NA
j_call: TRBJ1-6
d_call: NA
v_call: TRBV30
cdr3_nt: TGTGCCTGGAGGACTCAAAGTAATTCACCCCTCCACTTT
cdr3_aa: CAWRTQSNSPLHF

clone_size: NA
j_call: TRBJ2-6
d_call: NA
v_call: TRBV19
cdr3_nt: TGTGCCAGTAGGACTGCGGGCTCTGGGGCCAACGTCCTGACTTTC
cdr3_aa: CASRTAGSGANVLTF

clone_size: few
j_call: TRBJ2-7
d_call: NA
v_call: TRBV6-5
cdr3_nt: TGTGCCAGCAGTCCGGACAGCTCCTACGAGCAGTACTTC
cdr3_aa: CASSPDSSYEQYF

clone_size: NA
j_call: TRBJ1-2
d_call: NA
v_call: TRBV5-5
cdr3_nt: TGTGCCAGCAGCGAACTCCCTGTCAACTATGGCTACACCTTC
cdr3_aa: CASSELPVNYGYTF

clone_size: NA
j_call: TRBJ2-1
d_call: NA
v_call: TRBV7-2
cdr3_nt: TGTGCCAGCAGCCTAACAGGCGCCTACAACAATGAGCAGTTCTTC
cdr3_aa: CASSLTGAYNNEQFF

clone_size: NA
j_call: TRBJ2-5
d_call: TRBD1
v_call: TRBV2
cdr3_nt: TGTGCCAGCAGGTCCAGGGCAGGGGGAGAGACCCAGTACTTC
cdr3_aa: CASRSRAGGETQYF

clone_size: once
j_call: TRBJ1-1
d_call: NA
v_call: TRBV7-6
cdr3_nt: TGTGCCAGCAGCTCCCAAAGCGGGGGGGACGCTGACACTGAAGCTTTCTTT
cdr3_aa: CASSSQSGGDADTEAFF

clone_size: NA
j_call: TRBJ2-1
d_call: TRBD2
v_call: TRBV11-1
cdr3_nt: TGTGCCAGCAGCTCGGGACTAGCGGCCTACAATGAGCAGTTCTTC
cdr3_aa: CASSSGLAAYNEQFF

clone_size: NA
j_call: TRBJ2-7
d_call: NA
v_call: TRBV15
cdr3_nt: TGTGCCACCAGCAGAGATCGGTACAGTACCTACGAGCAGTACTTC
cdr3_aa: CATSRDRYSTYEQYF

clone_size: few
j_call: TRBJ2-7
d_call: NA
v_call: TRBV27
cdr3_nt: TGTGCCAGCAGTTCTCCGGGCCCGGGGATCCACGAGCAGTACTTC
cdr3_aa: CASSSPGPGIHEQYF

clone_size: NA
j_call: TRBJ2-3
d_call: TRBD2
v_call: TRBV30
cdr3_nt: TGTGCCTGGAGCACAACACTAGCGGAATGGGGGGGGGTAACGACAGATACGCAGTATTTT
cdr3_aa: CAWSTTLAEWGGVTTDTQYF

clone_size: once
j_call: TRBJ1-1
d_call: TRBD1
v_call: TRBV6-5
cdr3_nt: TGTGCCAGCCAGGGACAGGGGGGCACTGAAGCTTTCTTT
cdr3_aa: CASQGQGGTEAFF

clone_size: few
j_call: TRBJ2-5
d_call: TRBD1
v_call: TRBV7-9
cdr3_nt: TGTGCCAGCAGCTCCCACGACAGGGGGATTGAAGAGACCCAGTACTTC
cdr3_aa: CASSSHDRGIEETQYF

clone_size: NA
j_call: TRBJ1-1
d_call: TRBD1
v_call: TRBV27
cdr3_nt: TGTGCCAGCAGTTACAGGGGGGACACTGAAGCTTTCTTT
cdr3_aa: CASSYRGDTEAFF

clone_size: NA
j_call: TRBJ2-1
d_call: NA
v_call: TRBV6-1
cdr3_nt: TGTGCCAGCAGTGAAGCGGACTTCCCTTTGCGTACCTACAATGAGCAGTTCTTC
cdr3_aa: CASSEADFPLRTYNEQFF

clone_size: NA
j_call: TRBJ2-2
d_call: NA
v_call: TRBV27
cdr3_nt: TGTGCCAGCAGTTCCAGGGGTATCGGGGAGCTGTTTTTT
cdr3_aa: CASSSRGIGELFF

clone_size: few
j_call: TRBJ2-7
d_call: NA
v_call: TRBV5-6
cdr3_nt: TGTGCCAGCAGCTCACTTACCGGGATCGGAGGATACGAGCAGTACTTC
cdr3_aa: CASSSLTGIGGYEQYF

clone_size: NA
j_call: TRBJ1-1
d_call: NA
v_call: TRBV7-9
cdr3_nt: TGTGCCAGCAGCTTATTCAGTAACACTGAAGCTTTCTTT
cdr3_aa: CASSLFSNTEAFF

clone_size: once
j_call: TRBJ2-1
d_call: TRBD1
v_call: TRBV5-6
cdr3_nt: TGTGCCAGCAGCTGGCCGGGACAGGGGGCCTATGAGCAGTTCTTC
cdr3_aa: CASSWPGQGAYEQFF

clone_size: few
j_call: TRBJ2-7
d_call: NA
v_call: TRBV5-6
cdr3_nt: TGTGCCAGCAGCTTGGTACGTGACAAACCTTACGAGCAGTACTTC
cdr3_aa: CASSLVRDKPYEQYF

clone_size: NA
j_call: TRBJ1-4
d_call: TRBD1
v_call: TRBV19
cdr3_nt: TGTGCCAGTACCGGGACAGGGGATGAAAAACTGTTTTTT
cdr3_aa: CASTGTGDEKLFF

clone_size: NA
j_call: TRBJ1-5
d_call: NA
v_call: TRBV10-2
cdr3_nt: TGCGCCAGCAACCGACAGCTCAATCAGCCCCAGCATTTT
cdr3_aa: CASNRQLNQPQHF

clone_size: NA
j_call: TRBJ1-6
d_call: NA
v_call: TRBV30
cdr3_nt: TGTGCCTGGAGAGAAGGGAGCAATTCACCCCTCCACTTT
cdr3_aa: CAWREGSNSPLHF

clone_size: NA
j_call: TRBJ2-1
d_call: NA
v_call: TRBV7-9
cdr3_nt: TGTGCCAGCAGCCCGACCAGGCTGAGTGAGCAGTTCTTC
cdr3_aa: CASSPTRLSEQFF

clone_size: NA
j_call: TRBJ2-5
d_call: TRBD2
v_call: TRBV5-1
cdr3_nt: TGCGCCAGCAGCGCCGGGACTAGCGGGGAGGGAGAGACCCAGTACTTC
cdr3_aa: CASSAGTSGEGETQYF

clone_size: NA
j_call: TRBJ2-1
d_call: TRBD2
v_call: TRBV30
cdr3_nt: TGTGCCTGGAGTGGGGCTAGCGGGACGTACAATGAGCAGTTCTTC
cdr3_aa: CAWSGASGTYNEQFF

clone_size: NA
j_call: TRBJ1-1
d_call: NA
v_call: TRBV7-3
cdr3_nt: TGTGCCAGCAGAGAACAGGCGAACACTGAAGCTTTCTTT
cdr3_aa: CASREQANTEAFF

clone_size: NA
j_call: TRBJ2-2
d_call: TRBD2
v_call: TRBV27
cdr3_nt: TGTGCCAGCAGTCTACTAGCGACGAACACCGGGGAGCTGTTTTTT
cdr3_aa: CASSLLATNTGELFF

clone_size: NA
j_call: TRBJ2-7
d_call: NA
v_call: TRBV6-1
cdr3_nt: TGTGCCAGCAGTGGAACAGGGTCCTACGAGCAGTACTTC
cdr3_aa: CASSGTGSYEQYF

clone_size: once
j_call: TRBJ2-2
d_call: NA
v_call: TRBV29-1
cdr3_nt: TGCAGCGTTCTGGGGGCTATGAACACCGGGGAGCTGTTTTTT
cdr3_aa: CSVLGAMNTGELFF

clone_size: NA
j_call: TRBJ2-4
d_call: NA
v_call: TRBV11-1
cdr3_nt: TGTGCCAGCAGCGAACAGGGATCCAAAAACATTCAGTACTTC
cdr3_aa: CASSEQGSKNIQYF

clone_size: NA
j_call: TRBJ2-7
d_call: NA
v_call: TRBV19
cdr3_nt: TGTGCCAGTAGCCGCCTCCAGGGGCCCACCTACGAGCAGTACTTC
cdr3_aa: CASSRLQGPTYEQYF

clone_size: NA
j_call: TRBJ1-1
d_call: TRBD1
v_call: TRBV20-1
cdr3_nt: TGCAGTGCAGAGACGGGACAGACGACTTTCTTT
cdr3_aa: CSAETGQTTFF